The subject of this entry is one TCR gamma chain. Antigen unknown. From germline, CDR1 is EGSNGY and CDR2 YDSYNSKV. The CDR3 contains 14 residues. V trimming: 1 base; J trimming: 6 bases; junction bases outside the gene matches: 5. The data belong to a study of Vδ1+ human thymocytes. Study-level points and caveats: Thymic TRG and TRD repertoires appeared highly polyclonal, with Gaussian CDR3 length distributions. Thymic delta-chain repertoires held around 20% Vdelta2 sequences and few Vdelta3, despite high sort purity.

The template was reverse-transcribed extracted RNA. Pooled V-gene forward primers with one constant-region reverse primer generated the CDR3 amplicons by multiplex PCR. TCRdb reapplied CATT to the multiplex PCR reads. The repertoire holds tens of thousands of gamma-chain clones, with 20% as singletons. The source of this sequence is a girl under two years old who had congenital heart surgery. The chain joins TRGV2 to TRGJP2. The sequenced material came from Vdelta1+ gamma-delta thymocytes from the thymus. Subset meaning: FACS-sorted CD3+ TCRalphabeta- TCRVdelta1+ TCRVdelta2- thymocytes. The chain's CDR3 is CATWDGVCDWIKTF. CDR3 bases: TGTGCCACCTGGGACGGAGTTTGTGATTGGATCAAGACGTTT.